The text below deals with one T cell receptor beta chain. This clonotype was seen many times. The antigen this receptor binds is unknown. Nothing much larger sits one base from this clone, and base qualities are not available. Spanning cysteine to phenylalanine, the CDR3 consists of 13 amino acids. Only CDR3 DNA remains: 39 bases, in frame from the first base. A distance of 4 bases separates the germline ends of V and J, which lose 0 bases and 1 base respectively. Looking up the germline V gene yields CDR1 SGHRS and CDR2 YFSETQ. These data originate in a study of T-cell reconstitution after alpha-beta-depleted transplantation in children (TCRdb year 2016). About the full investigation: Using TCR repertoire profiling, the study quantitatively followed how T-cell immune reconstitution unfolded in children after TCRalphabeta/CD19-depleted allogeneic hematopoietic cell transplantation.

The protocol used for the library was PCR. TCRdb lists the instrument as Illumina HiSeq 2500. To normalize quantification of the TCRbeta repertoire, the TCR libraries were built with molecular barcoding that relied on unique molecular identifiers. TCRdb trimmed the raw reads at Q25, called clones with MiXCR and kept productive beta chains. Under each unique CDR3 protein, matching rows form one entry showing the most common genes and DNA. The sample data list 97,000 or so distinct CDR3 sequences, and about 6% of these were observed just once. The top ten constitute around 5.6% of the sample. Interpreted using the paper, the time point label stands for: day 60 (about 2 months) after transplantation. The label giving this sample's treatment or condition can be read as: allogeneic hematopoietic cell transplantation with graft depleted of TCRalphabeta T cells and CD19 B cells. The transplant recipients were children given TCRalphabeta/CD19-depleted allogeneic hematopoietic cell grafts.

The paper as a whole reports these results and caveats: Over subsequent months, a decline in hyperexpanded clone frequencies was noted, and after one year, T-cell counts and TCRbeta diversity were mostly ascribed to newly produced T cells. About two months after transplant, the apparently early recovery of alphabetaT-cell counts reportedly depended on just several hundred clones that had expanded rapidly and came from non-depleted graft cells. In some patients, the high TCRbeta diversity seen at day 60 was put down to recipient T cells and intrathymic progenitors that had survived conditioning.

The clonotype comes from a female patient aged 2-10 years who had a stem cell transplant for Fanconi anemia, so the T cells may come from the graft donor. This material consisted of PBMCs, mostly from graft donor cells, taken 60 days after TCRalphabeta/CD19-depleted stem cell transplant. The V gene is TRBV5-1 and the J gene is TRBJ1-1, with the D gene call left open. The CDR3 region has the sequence CASSLDQNTEAFF. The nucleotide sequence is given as TGCGCCAGCAGCTTGGACCAGAACACTGAAGCTTTCTTT.